This T cell receptor (beta chain) comes out of a study of blood T cells in healthy people across ages. The CDR3 has 16 amino acids. Unmatched junction bases numbered 7, after V lost 2 bases and J lost 0 bases. Germline V CDR1 and CDR2: DFQATT, SNEGSKA (reference sequence). Overall study results and limits: Estimated diversity across one million T cells was deemed an underestimate. Donors of long life had a larger count of naive CD4+ cells and greater diversity than aged donors. In older individuals, TCR beta diversity per million T cells was lower, falling roughly linearly with age.

Regarding this clonotype: Its cognate antigen is unknown.

PCR was performed a second time for about 7 to 12 cycles using a sample-barcoded 5' primer and a J-beta primer mix. TCRdb re-called the 5' RACE reads with MiXCR, one entry per CDR3 protein. The sample holds fewer than 750,000 distinct CDR3 sequences, under 65% seen once. The chain uses TRBV20-1 and TRBJ2-4; 7 positions agree with TRBD1. This TCR was recovered from a woman at least 80 years old in good health. Sequencing was carried out using blood. The CDR3 region has the DNA TGCAGTGCTAGACCAGCGACAGGGATAGCCAAAAACATTCAGTACTTC. Translated, it gives CSARPATGIAKNIQYF.